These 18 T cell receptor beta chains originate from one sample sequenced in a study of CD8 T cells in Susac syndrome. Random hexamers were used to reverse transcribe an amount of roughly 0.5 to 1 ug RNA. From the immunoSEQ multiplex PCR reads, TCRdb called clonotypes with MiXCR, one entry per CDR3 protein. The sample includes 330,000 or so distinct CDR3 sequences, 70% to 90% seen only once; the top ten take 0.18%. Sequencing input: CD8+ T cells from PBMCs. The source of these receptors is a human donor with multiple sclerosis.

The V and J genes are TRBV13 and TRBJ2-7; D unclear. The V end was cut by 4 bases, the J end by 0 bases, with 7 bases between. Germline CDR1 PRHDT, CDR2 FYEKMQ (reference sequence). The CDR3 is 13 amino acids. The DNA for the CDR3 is TGTGCCAGCAGCTCTTCCTACTCCTACGAGCAGTACTTC. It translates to CASSSSYSYEQYF. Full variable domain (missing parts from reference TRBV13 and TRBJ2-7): AAGVIQSPRHLIKEKRETATLKCYPIPRHDTVYWYQQGPGQDPQFLISFYEKMQSDKGSIPDRFSAQQFSDYHSELNMSSLELGDSALYFCASSSSYSYEQYFGPGTRLTVT.

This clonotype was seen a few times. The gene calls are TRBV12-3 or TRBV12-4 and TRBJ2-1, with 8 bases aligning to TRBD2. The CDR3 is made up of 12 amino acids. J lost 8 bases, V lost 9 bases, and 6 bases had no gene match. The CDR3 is CASSPGGDEQFF. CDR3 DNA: TGTGCCAGTAGCCCGGGGGGGGATGAGCAGTTCTTC.

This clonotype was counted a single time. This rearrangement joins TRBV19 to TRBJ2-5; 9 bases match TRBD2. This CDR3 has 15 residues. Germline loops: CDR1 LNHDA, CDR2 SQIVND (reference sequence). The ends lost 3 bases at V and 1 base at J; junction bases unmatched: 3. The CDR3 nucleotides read TGTGCCAGTAGTATGACTAGCGGCGGCCAAGAGACCCAGTACTTC. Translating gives CASSMTSGGQETQYF.

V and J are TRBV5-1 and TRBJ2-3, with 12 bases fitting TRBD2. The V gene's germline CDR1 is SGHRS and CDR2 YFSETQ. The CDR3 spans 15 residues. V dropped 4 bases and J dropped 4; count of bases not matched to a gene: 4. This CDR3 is CASSIGLAGPDTQYF. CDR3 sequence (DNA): TGCGCCAGCAGCATCGGACTAGCGGGACCAGATACGCAGTATTTT.

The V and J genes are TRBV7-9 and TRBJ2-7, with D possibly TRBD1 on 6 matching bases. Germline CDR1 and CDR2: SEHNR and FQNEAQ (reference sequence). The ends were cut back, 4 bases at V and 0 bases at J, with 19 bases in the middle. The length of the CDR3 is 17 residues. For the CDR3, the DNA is TGTGCCAGCAGCTCCCCGCAGGACAGTCCGAGCTCCTACGAGCAGTACTTC. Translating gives CASSSPQDSPSSYEQYF.

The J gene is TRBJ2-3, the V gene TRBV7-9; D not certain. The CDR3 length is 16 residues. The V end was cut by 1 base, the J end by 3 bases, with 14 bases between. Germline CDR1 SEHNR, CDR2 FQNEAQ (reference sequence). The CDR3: CASSLERGVGTDTQYF. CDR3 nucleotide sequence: TGTGCCAGCAGCTTAGAACGTGGCGTAGGAACAGATACGCAGTATTTT.

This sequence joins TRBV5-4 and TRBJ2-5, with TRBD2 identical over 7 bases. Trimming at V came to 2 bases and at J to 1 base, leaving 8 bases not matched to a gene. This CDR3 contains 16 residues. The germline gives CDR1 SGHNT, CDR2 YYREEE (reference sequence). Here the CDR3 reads CASSFDLSGGQETQYF. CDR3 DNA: TGTGCCAGCAGCTTTGACCTCTCGGGGGGCCAAGAGACCCAGTACTTC. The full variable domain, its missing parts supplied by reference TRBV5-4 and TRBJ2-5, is ETGVTQSPTHLIKTRGQQVTLRCSSQSGHNTVSWYQQALGQGPQFIFQYYREEENGRGNFPPRFSGLQFPNYSSELNVNALELDDSALYLCASSFDLSGGQETQYFGPGTRLLVL.

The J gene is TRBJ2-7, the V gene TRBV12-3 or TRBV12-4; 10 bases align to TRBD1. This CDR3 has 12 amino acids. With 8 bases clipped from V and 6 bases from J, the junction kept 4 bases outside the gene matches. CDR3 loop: CASWTGGTEQYF. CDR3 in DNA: TGTGCCAGCTGGACAGGGGGAACCGAGCAGTACTTC.

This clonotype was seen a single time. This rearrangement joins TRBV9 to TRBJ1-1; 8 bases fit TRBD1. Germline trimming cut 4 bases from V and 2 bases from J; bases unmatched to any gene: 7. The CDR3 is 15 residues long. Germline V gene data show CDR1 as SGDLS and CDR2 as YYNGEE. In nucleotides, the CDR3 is TGTGCCAGCAGCCCCCACGGACAGGGTAACACTGAAGCTTTCTTT. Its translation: CASSPHGQGNTEAFF.

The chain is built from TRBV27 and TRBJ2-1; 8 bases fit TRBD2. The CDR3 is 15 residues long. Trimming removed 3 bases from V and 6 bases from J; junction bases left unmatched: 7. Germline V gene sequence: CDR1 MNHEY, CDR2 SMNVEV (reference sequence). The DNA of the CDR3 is TGTGCCAGCAGTTTGGGTACACTAGCGGCCAATGAGCAGTTCTTC. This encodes CASSLGTLAANEQFF.

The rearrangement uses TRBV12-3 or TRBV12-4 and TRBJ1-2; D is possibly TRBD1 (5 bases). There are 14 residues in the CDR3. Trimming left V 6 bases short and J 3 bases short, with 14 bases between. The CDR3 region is CASSRRREDYGYTF. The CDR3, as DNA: TGTGCCAGCAGCCGGCGCAGGGAAGACTATGGCTACACCTTC.

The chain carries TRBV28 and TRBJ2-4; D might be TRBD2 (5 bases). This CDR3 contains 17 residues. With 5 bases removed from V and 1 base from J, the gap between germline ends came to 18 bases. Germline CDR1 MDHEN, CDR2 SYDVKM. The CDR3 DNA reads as TGTGCCAGCAGTCCCCCCGGCTGGCCGGGGGCCAAAAACATTCAGTACTTC. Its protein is CASSPPGWPGAKNIQYF.

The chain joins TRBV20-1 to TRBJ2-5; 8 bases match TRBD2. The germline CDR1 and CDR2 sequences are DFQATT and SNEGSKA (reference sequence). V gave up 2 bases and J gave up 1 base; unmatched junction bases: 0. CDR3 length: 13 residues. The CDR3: CSARTSGQETQYF. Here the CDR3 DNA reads TGCAGTGCTAGAACTAGCGGCCAAGAGACCCAGTACTTC.

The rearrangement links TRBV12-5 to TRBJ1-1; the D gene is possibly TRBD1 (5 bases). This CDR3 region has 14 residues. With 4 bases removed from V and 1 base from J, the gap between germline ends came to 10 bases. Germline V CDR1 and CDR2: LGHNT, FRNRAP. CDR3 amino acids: CASGWGTPNTEAFF. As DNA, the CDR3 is TGTGCTAGTGGTTGGGGGACCCCGAACACTGAAGCTTTCTTT.

The CDR3 DNA sequence: TGTGCCAGCAGCCAAGACAGTGAGGGACTAGCGGGGAATTACGAGCAGTACTTC. Its translation is CASSQDSEGLAGNYEQYF. J is TRBJ2-7 and V is TRBV4-2; 13 bases are a match to TRBD2. CDR1 and CDR2 from the germline V gene are LGHNA and YNFKEQ. The CDR3 has 18 amino acids. Unmatched junction bases numbered 9, after V lost 0 bases and J lost 4 bases.

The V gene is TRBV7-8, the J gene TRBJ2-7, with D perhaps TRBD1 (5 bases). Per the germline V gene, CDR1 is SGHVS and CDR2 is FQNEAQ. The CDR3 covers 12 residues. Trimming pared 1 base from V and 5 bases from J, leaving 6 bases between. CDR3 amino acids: CASSLEGNEQYF. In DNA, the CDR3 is TGTGCCAGCAGCTTAGAGGGGAACGAGCAGTACTTC.

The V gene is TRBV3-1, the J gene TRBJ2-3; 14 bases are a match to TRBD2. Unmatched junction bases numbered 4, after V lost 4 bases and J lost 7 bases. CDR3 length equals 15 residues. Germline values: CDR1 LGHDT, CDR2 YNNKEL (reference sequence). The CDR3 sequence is CASSLTSGRGNTQYF. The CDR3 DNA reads TGTGCCAGCAGCCTGACTAGCGGGAGGGGAAATACGCAGTATTTT.

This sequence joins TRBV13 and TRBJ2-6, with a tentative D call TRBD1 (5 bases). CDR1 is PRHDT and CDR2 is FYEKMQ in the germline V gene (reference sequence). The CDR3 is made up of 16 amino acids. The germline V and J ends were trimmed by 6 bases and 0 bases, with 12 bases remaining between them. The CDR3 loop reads CASSSTGLSGANVLTF. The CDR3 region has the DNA TGTGCCAGCAGTTCTACAGGCCTCTCTGGGGCCAACGTCCTGACTTTC. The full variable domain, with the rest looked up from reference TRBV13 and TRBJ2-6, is AAGVIQSPRHLIKEKRETATLKCYPIPRHDTVYWYQQGPGQDPQFLISFYEKMQSDKGSIPDRFSAQQFSDYHSELNMSSLELGDSALYFCASSSTGLSGANVLTFGAGSRLTVL.